This T cell receptor beta chain comes out of a study of CXCR3-negative and CXCR3-positive naive CD8 T cells. Study-level points and caveats: The study found more hydrophobic TRB CDR3s in CXCR3-positive naive cells than in CXCR3-negative naive cells.

5' RACE with UMI labels generated the TRB cDNA libraries. TCRdb reprocessed the 5' RACE reads and keeps a single row for each CDR3 protein, giving no DNA. This sample lists roughly 130,000 distinct CDR3 sequences; its ten largest clones have 0.59%. Notes on this clonotype: Its antigen remains unidentified.

CDR3 size: 12 residues. Looked up from germline, CDR1 is SEHNR and CDR2 is FQNEAQ (reference sequence). What was sequenced was naive CXCR3+ CD8+ T cells from blood. Sample subset: CD45RO-CCR7+CD27+CD95- naive CD8+ T cells expressing CXCR3 (TNR3+). The chain couples TRBV7-9 to TRBJ2-1. This TCR was recovered from a human donor in good health. Some clones in this sample may be carry-over from other donors' samples. The CDR3 spells CASSPDGNEQFF.